These 21 T cell receptor beta chains were all obtained from the same sample, sequenced in a study of CD8+CD57+ T cells in acquired aplastic anemia (dated by TCRdb to the late 2010s). The reads were generated on an Illumina HiSeq 2000. Profiling of TCR beta VDJ combinations and CDR3 sequences used genomic DNA as the template. The public reads were quality trimmed at Q25 with fastp and then assembled into clones with MiXCR by TCRdb, keeping productive beta chains. Entries are consolidated by CDR3 protein sequence, retaining the most common genes and DNA. This sample comprises around 140,000 distinct CDR3 sequences, around 41% of them detected only once. The ten most abundant clones make up 7.5% to 9.5% of the sample. Sequenced input: sorted CD4+, CD8+, or CD8+CD57+ T cells (not recorded which) from PBMCs. These receptors were obtained from a human donor in good health, serving as a control.

This clonotype was counted many times. The chain is built from TRBV6-4 and TRBJ2-7, with D uncertain. Per germline, CDR1 MRHNA and CDR2 SNTAGT. Deletions cut 3 bases from V and 4 bases from J, with 10 bases between. This CDR3 region has 13 residues. The CDR3 spells CASSESESYEQYF. CDR3 sequence (DNA): TGTGCCAGCAGTGAGTCGGAAAGTTACGAGCAGTACTTC.

This clonotype appeared many times. The genes are TRBV2 and TRBJ2-4; D is ambiguous. Between the trimmed V and J ends, which lost 2 bases and 0 bases, there was a span of 14 bases. The CDR3 is 17 amino acids. Germline assignment: CDR1 SNHLY and CDR2 FYNNEI. The CDR3 sequence is CASSESMTKLAKNIQYF. For the CDR3, the DNA is TGTGCCAGCAGTGAATCAATGACGAAGCTAGCCAAAAACATTCAGTACTTC. Full variable domain (rest looked up from reference TRBV2 and TRBJ2-4): EPEVTQTPSHQVTQMGQEVILRCVPISNHLYFYWYRQILGQKVEFLVSFYNNEISEKSEIFDDQFSVERPDGSNFTLKIRSTKLEDSAMYFCASSESMTKLAKNIQYFGAGTRLSVL.

This chain joins TRBV11-2 and TRBJ2-3; no clear D gene. Trimming shortened V by 2 bases and J by 2 bases, and 11 bases separated the two germline ends. CDR1 SGHAT and CDR2 FQNNGV come from the germline V gene. The CDR3 has 15 residues. The CDR3 protein is CASSLTPTNTDTQYF. The CDR3 bases are TGTGCCAGCAGCTTAACCCCTACTAACACAGATACGCAGTATTTT.

As to this clonotype: A junction end diverges from the germline sequence, so it may reflect a read error. The V gene is TRBV11-1, the J gene TRBJ2-1; 8 bases are shared with TRBD2. The CDR3 has 14 residues. Germline V gene sequence: CDR1 SGHAT, CDR2 FQDESV (reference sequence). The CDR3 DNA is TGCGCCAGCAGCTTCGTTAGCGGGAACAATGAGCAGTTCTTC. Its protein product is CASSFVSGNNEQFF.

There are many counts of this clonotype. The V call is TRBV12-3 or TRBV12-4, the J call TRBJ1-3, with TRBD1 matching over 7 bases. V lost 2 bases and J lost 0; bases outside the gene matches: 7. The CDR3 loop spans 17 amino acids. This CDR3 is CASSLRTGSNSGNTIYF. The DNA of the CDR3 is TGTGCCAGCAGTTTAAGGACAGGAAGCAACTCTGGAAACACCATATATTTT.

This clonotype was picked up many times. The CDR3 nucleotides read TGTGCCACCTCCTCAGGTGGGCGGATTACCTCTACGCAGCAGTACTTC. This encodes CATSSGGRITSTQQYF. The rearrangement uses TRBV3-1 and TRBJ2-7; D not certain. Germline V gene sequence: CDR1 LGHDT, CDR2 YNNKEL (reference sequence). There are 16 residues in the CDR3. Trimming took 10 bases from V and 8 from J, leaving 30 bases between them.

Only a few counts were recorded for this clonotype. V usage is TRBV12-3 or TRBV12-4 and J usage is TRBJ2-4, with 8 bases matching TRBD2. Trimming cost V 5 bases and J 6 bases; bases outside gene matches: 6. The CDR3 covers 14 residues. The CDR3 protein is CASSDGGAGNIQYF. DNA for the CDR3: TGTGCCAGCAGTGACGGGGGGGCCGGAAACATTCAGTACTTC.

This clonotype was counted many times. This chain uses TRBV5-1 with TRBJ2-3, with 10 bases identical to TRBD2. J lost 1 base, V lost 0 bases, and 2 bases had no gene match. Germline V CDR1 and CDR2: SGHRS, YFSETQ. The CDR3 contains 16 residues. The CDR3 spells CASSLGGTSGTDTQYF. CDR3 sequence (DNA): TGCGCCAGCAGCTTGGGGGGGACTAGCGGCACAGATACGCAGTATTTT.

V usage is TRBV7-6 and J usage is TRBJ1-3; D ambiguous. The V and J ends lost 5 bases and 4 bases respectively, with 30 bases between them. The length of the CDR3 is 20 residues. Germline loops: CDR1 SGHVS, CDR2 FNYEAQ. The CDR3 nucleotides are TGTGCCAGCAGCCCCGTGAGGTCGTACACTCGGCGCCCATCGGGAAACACCATATATTTT. This codes for CASSPVRSYTRRPSGNTIYF.

This clonotype has a count of ten or more. This sequence joins TRBV20-1 and TRBJ2-1, with 10 bases that match TRBD2. Germline lookup yields CDR1 DFQATT and CDR2 SNEGSKA (reference sequence). The CDR3 extends over 18 amino acids. Unmatched junction bases numbered 12, after V lost 0 bases and J lost 4 bases. The CDR3 DNA is TGCAGTGCTAGAGATAAGCCCGGGAGCGGGAGGGCTTACAATGAGCAGTTCTTC. It yields the protein CSARDKPGSGRAYNEQFF.

Comments on this clonotype: Given the absence of the conserved phenylalanine or tryptophan at the CDR3 end, a read error is likely. The DNA is omitted, as the CDR3 cannot be located on it reliably, and the CDR3 follows TCRdb's listing. This chain joins TRBV24-1 and TRBJ1-1; the D call of TRBD1 is as the table states it, not checked on the DNA. The CDR3 has 13 residues if both end residues are counted. Germline V gene sequence: CDR1 KGHDR, CDR2 SFDVKD. The CDR3 sequence is CATSALDRSEASI.

V and J are TRBV29-1 and TRBJ1-1, with TRBD1 matching 10 bases. The length of the CDR3 is 11 residues. V gave up 6 bases and J gave up 8 bases; unmatched junction bases: 3. From germline, CDR1 is SQVTM and CDR2 ANQGSEA. CDR3 bases: TGCAGCGTAGAGGGACAGGGGGAAGCTTTCTTT. This sequence encodes CSVEGQGEAFF.

This clonotype has at least ten counts. V usage is TRBV5-8 and J usage is TRBJ1-1; the D gene is possibly TRBD1 (6 bases). Trimming removed 3 bases at V and 1 base at J, with 7 bases between. CDR1 and CDR2 from the germline V gene are SGHTS and YDEGEE. This CDR3 is built from 13 residues. CDR3 nucleotide sequence: TGTGCCAGCAGCTCAGGGGCGAACACTGAAGCTTTCTTT. Amino acid sequence: CASSSGANTEAFF.

This clonotype was counted a few times. Compared with germline, one end of the junction differs, possibly owing to a read error. This chain links TRBV20-1 with TRBJ1-1; TRBD1 matches at 7 bases. The CDR3 is 13 residues long. The germline V gene has CDR1 DFQATT and CDR2 SNEGSKA (reference sequence). The CDR3, as DNA: TGCAGTGCTAGCAGGGGGTTTGGCACTGAAACTTTCTTT. Translated, it gives CSASRGFGTETFF.

This clonotype was observed once. The V gene is TRBV2, the J gene TRBJ1-6; 8 bases are shared with TRBD1. The CDR3 contains 19 residues. J lost 0 bases, V lost 7 bases, and 14 bases had no gene match. CDR1 and CDR2 from the germline V gene are SNHLY and FYNNEI. CDR3 residues: CASNPFGTGSSSYNSPLHF. The CDR3 region has the DNA TGTGCCAGCAACCCCTTCGGGACAGGCTCCAGCTCCTATAATTCACCCCTCCACTTT.

The chain employs TRBV2 and TRBJ2-3, with 12 bases that match TRBD2. The CDR3 has 18 residues. V lost 2 bases to trimming and J lost 4 bases; unmatched junction nucleotides: 10. Per the germline V gene, CDR1 is SNHLY and CDR2 is FYNNEI. DNA of the CDR3: TGTGCCAGCAGTGAACGTTGGACTAGCGGGAATCCCCCAGATACGCAGTATTTT. Residues: CASSERWTSGNPPDTQYF.

V and J are TRBV9 and TRBJ2-7; 10 bases align to TRBD1. Germline V gene sequence: CDR1 SGDLS, CDR2 YYNGEE. V shed 3 bases and J 3 bases; nucleotides not matched to a gene: 3. The CDR3 extends over 14 amino acids. CDR3 in DNA: TGTGCCAGCAGCGAAGGGACAGGGGACTACGAGCAGTACTTC. Translation gives CASSEGTGDYEQYF.

V gene TRBV20-1 combines with J gene TRBJ2-7, with 8 bases fitting TRBD2. Germline V gene sequence: CDR1 DFQATT, CDR2 SNEGSKA (reference sequence). The V and J ends lost 0 bases and 4 bases, in that order; junction bases with no gene match: 11. The CDR3 has 16 residues. The DNA of the CDR3 is TGCAGTGCTAGAGACCCATATAGCGGGGTACCTTACGAGCAGTACTTC. It encodes CSARDPYSGVPYEQYF.

The V call is TRBV24-1, the J call TRBJ2-1; 9 bases line up with TRBD2. V was clipped by 9 bases and J by 8 bases; unmatched bases: 10. The CDR3 contains 14 residues. CDR1 KGHDR and CDR2 SFDVKD come from the germline V gene. The CDR3 DNA is TGTGCCACCCGGGGTAGCGGGGGTAGAGATGAGCAGTTCTTC. Translated: CATRGSGGRDEQFF.

This clonotype was recorded a few times. One end of the junction does not line up with germline, which may come from a read error. The chain joins TRBV15 to TRBJ2-7, with TRBD1 as a possible D gene (6 bases). Germline loops: CDR1 LNHNV, CDR2 YYDKDF (reference sequence). The CDR3 consists of 16 residues. CDR3 bases: TGTGCCGCCAGCAGTGAGTCAGGGGTCCGGGATCGCGAGCAGTACTTC. Encoded protein: CAASSESGVRDREQYF.

The genes are TRBV29-1 and TRBJ1-2, with D hard to call. V lost 2 bases to trimming and J lost 8 bases, with 15 bases between them. CDR1 and CDR2 (germline): SQVTM, ANQGSEA. This CDR3 has 13 amino acids. The CDR3: CSVERLLTGGYTF. DNA for the CDR3: TGCAGCGTTGAAAGACTGTTAACGGGCGGCTACACCTTC.